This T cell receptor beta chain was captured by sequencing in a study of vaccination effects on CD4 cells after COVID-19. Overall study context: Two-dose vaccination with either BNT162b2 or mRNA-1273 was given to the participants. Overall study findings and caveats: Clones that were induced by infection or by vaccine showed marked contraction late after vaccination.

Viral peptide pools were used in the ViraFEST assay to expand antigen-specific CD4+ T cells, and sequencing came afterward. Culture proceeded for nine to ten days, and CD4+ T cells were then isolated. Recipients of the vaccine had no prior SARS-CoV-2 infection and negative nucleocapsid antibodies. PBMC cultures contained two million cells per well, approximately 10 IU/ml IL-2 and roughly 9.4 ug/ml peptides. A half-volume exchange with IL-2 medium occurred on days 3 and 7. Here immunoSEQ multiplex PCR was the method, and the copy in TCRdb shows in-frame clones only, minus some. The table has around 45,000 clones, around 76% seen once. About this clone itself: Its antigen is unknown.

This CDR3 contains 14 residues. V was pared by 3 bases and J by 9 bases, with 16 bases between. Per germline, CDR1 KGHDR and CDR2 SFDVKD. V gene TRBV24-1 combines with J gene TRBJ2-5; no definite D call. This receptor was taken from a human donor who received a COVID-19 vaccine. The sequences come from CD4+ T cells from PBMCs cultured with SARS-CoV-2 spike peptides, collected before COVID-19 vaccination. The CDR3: CATSDPLGSRSQYF. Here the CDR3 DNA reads TGTGCCACCAGTGATCCCCTGGGGTCAAGGTCCCAGTACTTC.